This T cell receptor (beta chain) was identified during a study of T cells in narcolepsy (dated by TCRdb to 2017 to 2018). Some background on the complete study: The study enrolled patients with narcolepsy type 1 or type 2 (NT1, NT2) together with healthy control donors. To look for autoreactive T cells in narcolepsy patients that target self-antigens of hypocretin neurons (hypocretin, TRIB2), the study used TCR Vbeta sequencing to follow clonotypes in blood and CSF.

Remarks on this clone: Its antigen is currently not known. Per-base qualities were not stored, and no clone one base away is much larger.

From cysteine to phenylalanine, the CDR3 is 17 amino acids long. The CDR3 DNA has 51 bases and is translated from base 1. V ends up 4 bases short and J 5 bases short, with an unmatched junction base count of 15. For CDR1 and CDR2, the germline V gene (reference sequence) lists SGHNT and YYREEE. For TCR Vbeta sequencing, memory CD4+ T cells were sorted ex vivo from the peripheral blood of both healthy controls and narcolepsy patients. The investigation overall reported the following: Numbers of sequenced blood memory CD4+ clonotypes were comparable, averaging approximately 40,000 in patients and about 30,000 in controls. Plots comparing CSF and blood CD4+ T cell clonotypes from the same patient highlighted HCRT-specific and TRIB2-specific autoreactive clonotypes. No sequences matching autoreactive T cell clones were present in some of the blood memory CD4+ repertoires from patients and controls. According to the report, autoreactive clonotypes were detected serially in the blood of the same patients and of different patients, but not in healthy controls.

Libraries were prepared through the immunoSEQ multiplex PCR assay. TCRdb retrieved this table from immuneACCESS and kept in-frame rearrangements only. Not all clones are present; in checked studies, unresolved V genes account for under half, and no reason is known for the remainder. The sample yields about 35,000 clones; more than 75% were counted once. The top ten hold roughly 2% of the sample. The rearrangement joined TRBV5-4 to TRBJ2-1, with 7 junctional bases fitting TRBD2. This receptor was obtained from a human donor in good health. Source material: memory (CD45RA-) CD4+ T cells from blood. The cell subset or site label corresponds to: memory T cells sorted ex vivo from peripheral blood. CDR3 reads: CASSPDFASGVNNEQFF. The nucleotide sequence is TGTGCCAGCAGCCCTGACTTCGCCAGCGGGGTGAACAATGAGCAGTTCTTC.